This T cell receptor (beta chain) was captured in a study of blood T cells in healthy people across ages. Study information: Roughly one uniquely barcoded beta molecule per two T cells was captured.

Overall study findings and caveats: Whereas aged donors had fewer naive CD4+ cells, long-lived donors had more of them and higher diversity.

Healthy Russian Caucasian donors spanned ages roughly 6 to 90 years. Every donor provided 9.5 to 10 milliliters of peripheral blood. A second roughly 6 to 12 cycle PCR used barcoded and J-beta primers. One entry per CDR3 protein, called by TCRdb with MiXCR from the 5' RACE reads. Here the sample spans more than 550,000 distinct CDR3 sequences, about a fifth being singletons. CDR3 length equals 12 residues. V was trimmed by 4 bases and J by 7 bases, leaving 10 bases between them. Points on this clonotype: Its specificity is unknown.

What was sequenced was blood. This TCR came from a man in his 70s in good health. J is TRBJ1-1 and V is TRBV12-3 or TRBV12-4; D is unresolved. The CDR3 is CASSWQSREAFF. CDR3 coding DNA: TGTGCCAGCAGTTGGCAGAGCCGTGAAGCTTTCTTT.